The clone carrying this T cell receptor beta chain was seen ten or more times. Its antigen is currently unknown. The germline V gene has CDR1 LNHNV and CDR2 YYDKDF (reference sequence). CDR3 length equals 14 residues. The V gene lost 2 bases and the J gene lost 1 base, with 9 bases spanning the gap. The data were obtained in a study of T-cell reconstitution after alpha-beta-depleted transplantation in children. Overall study findings and caveats: Surviving recipient T cells and thymic progenitors accounted for the high day-60 TCRbeta diversity observed in some patients. The origin of alpha-beta T cells about two months after transplant was reportedly several hundred expanded graft clones. The authors attributed T-cell counts and diversity one year after transplant mostly to newly produced T cells.

Unique molecular identifiers tagged the TCRbeta library. TCRdb redid the calling of the PCR reads with MiXCR, one entry per CDR3 protein. The table shows fewer than 350,000 distinct CDR3 sequences, with roughly 12% occurring only once. The sample in question was peripheral blood, obtained 180 days after TCRalphabeta/CD19-depleted stem cell transplant. V usage is TRBV15 and J usage is TRBJ2-7, with TRBD1 as a possible D gene (6 bases). The sequence derives from a male patient under 10 years old who had a stem cell transplant for chronic granulomatous disease, so the T cells may come from the graft donor. The CDR3 protein is CATSRTTGSYEQYF. The CDR3 region has the DNA TGTGCCACCAGCAGAACGACAGGTTCCTACGAGCAGTACTTC.